Each of the 12 T cell receptor beta chains below was sequenced from the same sample in a study of CXCR3-negative and CXCR3-positive naive CD8 T cells (dated by TCRdb to the late 2010s). Instrument on record: NextSeq 550. The Human TCR Profiling Kit (MiLaboratory) was used to make UMI-labeled 5' RACE TRB cDNA libraries. TCRdb reprocessed the public reads and reports one entry per CDR3 protein sequence, without DNA. The sample's clone listing holds 50,000 to 60,000 distinct CDR3 sequences. The biggest ten clones account for about 0.43% of the sample. What was sequenced was naive CXCR3- CD8+ T cells from blood. In the paper's terms, the cell subset or site label means: CD45RO-CCR7+CD27+CD95- naive CD8+ T cells lacking CXCR3 (TNR3-). All receptors derive from a human donor in good health. Some clones in this sample may be carry-over from other donors' samples.

The genes are TRBV10-3 and TRBJ2-3; the D call from TCRdb, TRBD1, cannot be confirmed without DNA. CDR3 length: 15 residues. The germline V gene encodes CDR1 ENHRY and CDR2 SYGVKD. The chain's CDR3 is CAIRGSPGFTDTQYF.

This chain's CDR3 is CSVGWGSYEQYF. This chain uses TRBV29-1 with TRBJ2-7; TCRdb gives TRBD2 as the D gene, but with no DNA this cannot be confirmed. Germline loops: CDR1 SQVTM, CDR2 ANQGSEA. The CDR3 is 12 residues long.

The CDR3 region is CSVRVLSTDTQYF. This chain links TRBV29-1 with TRBJ2-3; TCRdb gives TRBD2 as the D gene, but with no DNA this cannot be confirmed. Germline CDR1 and CDR2: SQVTM and ANQGSEA. This CDR3 has 13 amino acids.

V and J are TRBV29-1 and TRBJ2-1; TCRdb proposes TRBD2, but this gene call is untestable without DNA. Germline CDR1 and CDR2: SQVTM and ANQGSEA. This CDR3 contains 15 residues. The CDR3 spells CSVEDGGLAGSEQFF.

The chain recombines TRBV4-1 with TRBJ2-7; as DNA is missing, the TRBD1 call by TCRdb cannot be tested. CDR3 length: 14 residues. Germline V gives CDR1 MGHRA, CDR2 YSYEKL. CDR3 amino acids: CASSPRDGTYEQYF.

The V call is TRBV6-2 or TRBV6-3, the J call TRBJ2-6. Germline V CDR1 and CDR2: MNHEY, SVGEGT. The CDR3 has 17 amino acids. The CDR3 loop is CASSYSIFDSGANVLTF.

The CDR3 protein is CSVQGAQTEAFF. This chain joins TRBV29-1 and TRBJ1-1; the D gene TCRdb calls, TRBD1, cannot be checked with no DNA. The CDR3 consists of 12 residues. From germline, CDR1 is SQVTM and CDR2 ANQGSEA.

This chain's CDR3 is CASSSMTGMNTEAFF. The genes are TRBV7-2 and TRBJ1-1; the TCRdb D gene call, TRBD1, has no DNA to confirm it. The germline V gene has CDR1 SGHTA and CDR2 FQGNSA. The CDR3 length is 15 residues.

This chain connects TRBV7-8 to TRBJ2-2; the TCRdb D gene call, TRBD1, has no DNA to confirm it. The CDR3 consists of 16 residues. In germline, CDR1 is SGHVS, CDR2 FQNEAQ. This CDR3 reads CASSFRDREFPGELFF. Complete variable domain (other parts from reference TRBV7-8 and TRBJ2-2): GAGVSQSPRYKVAKRGQDVALRCDPISGHVSLFWYQQALGQGPEFLTYFQNEAQLDKSGLPSDRFFAERPEGSVSTLKIQRTQQEDSAVYLCASSFRDREFPGELFFGEGSRLTVL.

This rearrangement joins TRBV27 to TRBJ2-1; TCRdb calls TRBD1, which cannot be checked without DNA. The CDR3 is 14 amino acids. Germline V gene data show CDR1 as MNHEY and CDR2 as SMNVEV (reference sequence). This CDR3 is CASSLVVGHNEQFF.

The genes are TRBV5-1 and TRBJ2-1. Germline CDR1 is SGHRS and CDR2 is YFSETQ. This CDR3 has 11 amino acids. The CDR3 here is CASSWADEQFF.

The chain uses TRBV27 and TRBJ2-5; TCRdb designates TRBD1, a call that cannot be tested without DNA. Germline loops: CDR1 MNHEY, CDR2 SMNVEV (reference sequence). The CDR3 contains 17 residues. CDR3 loop: CASSFGIRTGGFETQYF.